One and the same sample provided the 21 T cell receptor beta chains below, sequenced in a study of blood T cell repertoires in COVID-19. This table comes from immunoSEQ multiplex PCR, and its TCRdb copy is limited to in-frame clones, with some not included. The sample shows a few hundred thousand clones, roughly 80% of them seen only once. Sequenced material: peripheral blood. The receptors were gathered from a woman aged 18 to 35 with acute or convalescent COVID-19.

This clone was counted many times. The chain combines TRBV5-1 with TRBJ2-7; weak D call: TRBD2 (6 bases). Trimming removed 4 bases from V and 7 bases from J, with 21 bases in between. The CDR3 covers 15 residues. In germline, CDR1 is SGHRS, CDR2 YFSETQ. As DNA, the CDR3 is TGCGCCAGCAGCCCATTTGGGACTGGAGGTAGTGAGCAGTACTTC. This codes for CASSPFGTGGSEQYF.

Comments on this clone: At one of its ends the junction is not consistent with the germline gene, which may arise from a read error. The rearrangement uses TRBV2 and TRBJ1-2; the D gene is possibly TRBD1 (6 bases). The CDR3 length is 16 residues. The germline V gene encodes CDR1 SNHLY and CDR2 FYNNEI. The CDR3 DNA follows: TGTGCCAGCAGAGAAGCCTTACAGGGAGCAGGATATGGCTACACCTTC. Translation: CASREALQGAGYGYTF.

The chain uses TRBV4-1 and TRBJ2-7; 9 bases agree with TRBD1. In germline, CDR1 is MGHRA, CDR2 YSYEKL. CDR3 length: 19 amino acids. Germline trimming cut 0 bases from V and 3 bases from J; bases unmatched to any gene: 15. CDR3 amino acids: CASSQEGGPIQGAGYEQYF. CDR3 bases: TGCGCCAGCAGCCAAGAAGGGGGGCCGATACAGGGGGCTGGCTACGAGCAGTACTTC.

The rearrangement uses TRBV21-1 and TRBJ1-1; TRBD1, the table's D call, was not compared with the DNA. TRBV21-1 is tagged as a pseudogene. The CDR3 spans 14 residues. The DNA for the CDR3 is TGTGCCAGCAGCAAGGACAGGGGGAACACTGAAGCTTTCTTT. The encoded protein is CASSKDRGNTEAFF.

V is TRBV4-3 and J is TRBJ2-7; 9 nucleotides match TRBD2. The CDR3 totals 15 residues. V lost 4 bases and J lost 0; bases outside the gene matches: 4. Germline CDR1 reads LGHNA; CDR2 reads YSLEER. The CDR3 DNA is TGCGCCAGCAGCCCGGGACTAGCTGACTCCTACGAGCAGTACTTC. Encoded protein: CASSPGLADSYEQYF.

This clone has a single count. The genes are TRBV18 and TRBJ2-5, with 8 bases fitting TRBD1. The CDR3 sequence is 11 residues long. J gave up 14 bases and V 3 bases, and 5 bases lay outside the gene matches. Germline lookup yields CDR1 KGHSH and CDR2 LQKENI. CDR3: CASSPGTGHYF. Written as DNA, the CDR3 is TGTGCCAGCTCACCGGGGACAGGTCATTACTTC.

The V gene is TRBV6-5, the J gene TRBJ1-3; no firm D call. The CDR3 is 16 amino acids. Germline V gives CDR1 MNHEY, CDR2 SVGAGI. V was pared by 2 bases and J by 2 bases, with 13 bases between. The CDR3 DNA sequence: TGTGCCAGCAGTTACGGGCGAGGGTCAACTGGAAACACCATATATTTT. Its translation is CASSYGRGSTGNTIYF.

CDR3 bases: TGTGCTAGTGGTTCCGACCGACAGGGGGGTTGGTATGAGACCCAGTACTTC. This translates into CASGSDRQGGWYETQYF. The chain uses TRBV12-5 and TRBJ2-5, with 9 nucleotides matching TRBD1. This CDR3 comprises 17 residues. The J segment lost 5 bases and the V segment lost 4 bases, leaving 14 bases of the junction unmatched. Germline assignment: CDR1 LGHNT and CDR2 FRNRAP. Together with reference TRBV12-5 and TRBJ2-5, the CDR3 gives the full variable domain: DARVTQTPRHKVTEMGQEVTMRCQPILGHNTVFWYRQTMMQGLELLAYFRNRAPLDDSGMPKDRFSAEMPDATLATLKIQPSEPRDSAVYFCASGSDRQGGWYETQYFGPGTRLLVL.

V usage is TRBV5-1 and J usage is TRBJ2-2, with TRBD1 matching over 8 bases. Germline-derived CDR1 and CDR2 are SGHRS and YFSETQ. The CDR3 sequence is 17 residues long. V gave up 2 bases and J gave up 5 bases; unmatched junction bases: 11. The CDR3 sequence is CASSFDPQGASTGELFF. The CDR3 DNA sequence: TGCGCCAGCAGCTTCGATCCGCAGGGGGCAAGTACCGGGGAGCTGTTTTTT.

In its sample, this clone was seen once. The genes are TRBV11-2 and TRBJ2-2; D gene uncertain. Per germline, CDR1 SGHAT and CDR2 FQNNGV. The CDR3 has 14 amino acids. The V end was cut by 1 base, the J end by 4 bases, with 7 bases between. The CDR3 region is CASSLGTVTGELFF. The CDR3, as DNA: TGTGCCAGCAGCTTAGGTACTGTCACCGGGGAGCTGTTTTTT. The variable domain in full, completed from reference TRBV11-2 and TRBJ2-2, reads EAGVAQSPRYKIIEKRQSVAFWCNPISGHATLYWYQQILGQGPKLLIQFQNNGVVDDSQLPKDRFSAERLKGVDSTLKIQPAKLEDSAVYLCASSLGTVTGELFFGEGSRLTVL.

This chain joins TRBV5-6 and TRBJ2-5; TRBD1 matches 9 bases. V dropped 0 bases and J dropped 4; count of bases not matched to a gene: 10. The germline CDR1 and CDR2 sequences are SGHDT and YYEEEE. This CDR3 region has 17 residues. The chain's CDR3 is CASSLGIRTGAVETQYF. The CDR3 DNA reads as TGTGCCAGCAGCTTGGGGATTCGGACAGGGGCAGTAGAGACCCAGTACTTC.

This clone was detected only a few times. In nucleotides, the CDR3 is TGCGCCAGCAGTACCAGTAATGGAAACACCATATATTTT. It translates to CASSTSNGNTIYF. This chain links TRBV5-1 with TRBJ1-3, with D unresolved. V was pared by 5 bases and J by 3 bases, with 9 bases between. Germline V gene sequence: CDR1 SGHRS, CDR2 YFSETQ. The CDR3 sequence is 13 residues long.

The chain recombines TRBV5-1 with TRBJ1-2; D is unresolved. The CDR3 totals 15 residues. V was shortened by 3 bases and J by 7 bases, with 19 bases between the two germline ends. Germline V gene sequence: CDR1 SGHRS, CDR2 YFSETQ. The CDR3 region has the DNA TGCGCCAGCAGCTCCTTCGGGAACGGGGAAGCTGGCTACACCTTC. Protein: CASSSFGNGEAGYTF.

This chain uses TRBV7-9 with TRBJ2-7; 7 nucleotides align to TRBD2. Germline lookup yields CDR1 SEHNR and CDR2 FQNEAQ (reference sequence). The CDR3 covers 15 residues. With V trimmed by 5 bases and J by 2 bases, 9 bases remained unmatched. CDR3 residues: CASSPYGGRAYEQYF. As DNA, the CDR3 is TGTGCCAGCAGCCCCTACGGGGGGAGGGCCTACGAGCAGTACTTC.

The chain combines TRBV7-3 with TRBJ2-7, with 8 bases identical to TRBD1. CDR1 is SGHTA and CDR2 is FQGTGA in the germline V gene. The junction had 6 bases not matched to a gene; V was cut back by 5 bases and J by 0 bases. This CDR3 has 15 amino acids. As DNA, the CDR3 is TGTGCCAGCAGCCAGACAGGGGCCCACTCCTACGAGCAGTACTTC. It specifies CASSQTGAHSYEQYF. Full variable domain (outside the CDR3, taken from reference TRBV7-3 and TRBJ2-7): GAGVSQTPSNKVTEKGKYVELRCDPISGHTALYWYRQSLGQGPEFLIYFQGTGAADDSGLPNDRFFAVRPEGSVSTLKIQRTERGDSAVYLCASSQTGAHSYEQYFGPGTRLTVT.

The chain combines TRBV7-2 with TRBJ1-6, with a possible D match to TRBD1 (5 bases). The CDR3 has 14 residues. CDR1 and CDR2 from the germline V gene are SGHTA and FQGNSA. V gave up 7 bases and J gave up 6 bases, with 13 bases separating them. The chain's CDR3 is CASNPGPINSPLHF. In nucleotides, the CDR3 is TGTGCCAGCAACCCAGGGCCGATTAATTCACCCCTCCACTTT.

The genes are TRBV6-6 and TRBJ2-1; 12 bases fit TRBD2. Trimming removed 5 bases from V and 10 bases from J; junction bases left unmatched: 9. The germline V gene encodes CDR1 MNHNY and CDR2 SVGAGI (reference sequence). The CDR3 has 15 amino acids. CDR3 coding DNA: TGTGCCAGCAGTCCTCTAGCGGGAGGGCCCGACGAGCAGTTCTTC. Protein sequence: CASSPLAGGPDEQFF.

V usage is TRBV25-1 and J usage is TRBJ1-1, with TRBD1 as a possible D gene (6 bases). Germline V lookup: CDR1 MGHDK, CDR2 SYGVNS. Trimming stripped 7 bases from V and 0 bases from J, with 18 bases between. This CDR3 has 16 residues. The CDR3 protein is CASTSLGAGVNTEAFF. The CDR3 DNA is TGTGCCAGCACCTCCCTGGGGGCAGGGGTGAACACTGAAGCTTTCTTT.

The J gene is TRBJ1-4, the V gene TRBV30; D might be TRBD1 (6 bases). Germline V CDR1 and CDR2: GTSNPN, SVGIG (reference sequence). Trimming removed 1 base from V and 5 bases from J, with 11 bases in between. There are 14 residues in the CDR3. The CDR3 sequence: CAWSDRANNEKLFF. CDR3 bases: TGTGCCTGGAGTGACAGGGCAAACAATGAAAAACTGTTTTTT. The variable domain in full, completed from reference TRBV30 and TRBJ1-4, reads SQTIHQWPATLVQPVGSPLSLECTVEGTSNPNLYWYRQAAGRGLQLLFYSVGIGQISSEVPQNLSASRPQDRQFILSSKKLLLSDSGFYLCAWSDRANNEKLFFGSGTQLSVL.

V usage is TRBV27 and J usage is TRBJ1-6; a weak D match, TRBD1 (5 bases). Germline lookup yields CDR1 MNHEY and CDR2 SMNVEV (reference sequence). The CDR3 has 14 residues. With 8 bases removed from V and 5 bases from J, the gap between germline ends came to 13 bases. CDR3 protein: CASRPGGDNSPLHF. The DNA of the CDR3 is TGTGCCAGCCGGCCCGGGGGGGATAATTCACCCCTCCACTTT.

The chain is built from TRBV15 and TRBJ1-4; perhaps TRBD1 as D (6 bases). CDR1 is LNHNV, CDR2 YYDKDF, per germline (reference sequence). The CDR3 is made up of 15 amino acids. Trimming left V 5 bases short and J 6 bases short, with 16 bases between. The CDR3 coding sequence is TGTGCCACCAGCCTCCCGGGACACGATGATGAAAAACTGTTTTTT. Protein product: CATSLPGHDDEKLFF.